Listed below are T cell receptor beta chains from one sample, sequenced in a study of T cells in localized non-small cell lung cancer. Sequencing used immunoSEQ multiplex PCR; TCRdb keeps in-frame clones, though not all of them. This table holds 10,000 to 13,000 clones, approximately 48% found once. The sample was lymph node tissue, taken before any cancer treatment. These receptors all come from a woman aged 40-69 years with stage II squamous cell lung carcinoma. The CDR3 runs from the conserved cysteine through the conserved F or W. Each record gives: D gene, clone size, V gene, J gene, CDR3 protein, CDR3 DNA. A D gene is named only where the DNA matches it firmly. The listing skips clone size in some rows; elsewhere it reads once, few, many or a size class.

D: TRBD1; size: .; V: TRBV11-3; J: TRBJ2-1; CDR3: CASSPWDSVDEQFF; DNA: TGTGCCAGCAGCCCCTGGGACAGCGTCGATGAGCAGTTCTTC
D: TRBD1; size: once; V: TRBV14; J: TRBJ1-2; CDR3: CASSYSTGGRIVGGYTF; DNA: TGTGCCAGCAGCTACTCGACAGGGGGAAGGATAGTAGGTGGCTACACCTTC
D: .; size: .; V: TRBV18; J: TRBJ2-3; CDR3: CASSQNRPADTQYF; DNA: TGTGCCAGCTCACAAAATAGGCCCGCGGATACGCAGTATTTT
D: .; size: once; V: TRBV19; J: TRBJ2-1; CDR3: CASRYRNNEQFF; DNA: TGTGCCAGTAGATACAGGAACAATGAGCAGTTCTTC
D: .; size: few; V: TRBV10-3; J: TRBJ2-1; CDR3: CASRERGQIYNEQFF; DNA: TGTGCCAGCAGAGAGAGGGGCCAGATTTACAATGAGCAGTTCTTC
D: .; size: .; V: TRBV11-3; J: TRBJ2-3; CDR3: CASSQSGFGIRTDTQYF; DNA: TGTGCCAGCAGCCAGTCAGGGTTCGGAATCCGCACAGATACGCAGTATTTT
D: .; size: few; V: TRBV11-3; J: TRBJ2-7; CDR3: CASSQVGPGDGGAYEQYF; DNA: TGTGCCAGCAGCCAAGTAGGGCCGGGGGACGGAGGTGCCTACGAGCAGTACTTC
D: .; size: few; V: TRBV6-8; J: TRBJ2-1; CDR3: CAIRGIAGRGNEQFF; DNA: TGTGCCATCAGGGGTATCGCGGGAAGAGGCAATGAGCAGTTCTTC
D: .; size: .; V: TRBV15; J: TRBJ1-4; CDR3: CATSREQIFNEKLFF; DNA: TGTGCCACCAGCAGGGAACAGATCTTTAATGAAAAACTGTTTTTT
D: .; size: .; V: TRBV19; J: TRBJ2-7; CDR3: CASSNQAGLAYEQYF; DNA: TGTGCCAGTAGTAATCAGGCGGGTTTAGCCTACGAGCAGTACTTC
D: .; size: .; V: TRBV1; J: TRBJ1-5; CDR3: CASRGTFLSNQPQHF; DNA: TGCGCCAGCAGGGGGACTTTCCTTAGCAATCAGCCCCAGCATTTT
D: .; size: .; V: TRBV19; J: TRBJ1-1; CDR3: CASIKGRGLNTEAFF; DNA: TGTGCCAGTATTAAAGGGAGGGGTTTGAACACTGAAGCTTTCTTT
D: .; size: .; V: TRBV15; J: TRBJ2-7; CDR3: CATSPGGGAYEQYF; DNA: TGTGCCACCAGCCCCGGAGGGGGGGCTTACGAGCAGTACTTC
D: .; size: .; V: TRBV29-1; J: TRBJ2-7; CDR3: CSVAVLPYEQYF; DNA: TGCAGCGTTGCAGTCCTCCCCTACGAGCAGTACTTC
D: TRBD1; size: .; V: TRBV28; J: TRBJ2-3; CDR3: CASGGQGTITDTQYF; DNA: TGTGCCAGCGGCGGACAGGGTACGATTACCGATACGCAGTATTTT
D: .; size: .; V: TRBV19; J: TRBJ1-5; CDR3: CASSIRLFNQPQHF; DNA: TGTGCCAGTAGTATAAGACTTTTCAATCAGCCCCAGCATTTT
D: TRBD1; size: .; V: TRBV29-1; J: TRBJ1-1; CDR3: CSVATGGTEAFF; DNA: TGCAGCGTGGCCACAGGGGGCACTGAAGCTTTCTTT
D: .; size: .; V: TRBV9; J: TRBJ1-1; CDR3: CASSVDLDTYNTEAFF; DNA: TGTGCCAGCAGCGTAGATTTAGACACTTACAACACTGAAGCTTTCTTT
D: .; size: few; V: TRBV11-3; J: TRBJ2-5; CDR3: CASSLIGNVFETQYF; DNA: TGTGCCAGCAGCTTAATAGGGAATGTGTTTGAGACCCAGTACTTC
D: .; size: .; V: TRBV6-8; J: TRBJ2-7; CDR3: CASSPRVSYEQYF; DNA: TGTGCCAGCAGCCCCAGGGTTTCCTACGAGCAGTACTTC
D: TRBD2; size: .; V: TRBV6-8; J: TRBJ2-7; CDR3: CASSPLAGKGEQYF; DNA: TGTGCCAGCAGCCCGCTAGCGGGAAAGGGCGAGCAGTACTTC
D: .; size: few; V: TRBV7-6; J: TRBJ2-7; CDR3: CASSEAQQGWGEQYF; DNA: TGTGCCAGCAGTGAAGCCCAACAGGGATGGGGCGAGCAGTACTTC
D: TRBD2; size: .; V: TRBV5-1; J: TRBJ2-1; CDR3: CASSPSGVDGGAYNEQFF; DNA: TGCGCCAGCAGCCCAAGCGGAGTGGACGGGGGGGCCTACAATGAGCAGTTCTTC
D: .; size: .; V: TRBV19; J: TRBJ1-2; CDR3: CASRTVRSYGYTF; DNA: TGTGCCAGTCGGACAGTAAGAAGCTATGGCTACACCTTC
D: .; size: .; V: TRBV2; J: TRBJ2-1; CDR3: CASKVVDLSSYNEQFF; DNA: TGTGCCAGCAAAGTGGTCGATTTGTCCTCCTACAATGAGCAGTTCTTC
D: .; size: .; V: TRBV25-1; J: TRBJ2-3; CDR3: CASSEFRTTSTDTQYF; DNA: TGTGCCAGCAGTGAATTCCGGACTACTAGCACAGATACGCAGTATTTT
D: .; size: .; V: TRBV2; J: TRBJ2-7; CDR3: CASLGGLSYEQYF; DNA: TGTGCCAGCCTGGGCGGCCTCTCCTACGAGCAGTACTTC
D: .; size: .; V: TRBV18; J: TRBJ1-1; CDR3: CASSVLNTEAFF; DNA: TGTGCCAGCTCAGTCCTGAACACTGAAGCTTTCTTT
D: TRBD1; size: .; V: TRBV15; J: TRBJ1-5; CDR3: CATSSGQGDRPQHF; DNA: TGTGCCACCAGCAGTGGACAGGGGGATCGGCCCCAGCATTTT
D: .; size: .; V: TRBV5-1; J: TRBJ2-5; CDR3: CASSLTATRQETQYF; DNA: TGCGCCAGCAGCTTGACAGCCACTCGCCAAGAGACCCAGTACTTC
D: .; size: .; V: TRBV28; J: TRBJ1-2; CDR3: CASSLEGGSYGYTF; DNA: TGTGCCAGCAGTTTAGAGGGTGGCAGTTATGGCTACACCTTC
D: .; size: .; V: TRBV7-6; J: TRBJ2-3; CDR3: CASSPGLGTDTQYF; DNA: TGTGCTAGCAGCCCGGGACTGGGCACAGATACGCAGTATTTT
D: .; size: .; V: TRBV18; J: TRBJ1-3; CDR3: CASSPPGGTGNTIYF; DNA: TGTGCCAGCTCACCACCGGGTGGGACTGGAAACACCATATATTTT
D: TRBD1; size: .; V: TRBV5-1; J: TRBJ1-2; CDR3: CASSLTGGPYGYTF; DNA: TGCGCCAGCAGCTTGACAGGGGGACCCTATGGCTACACCTTC
D: .; size: few; V: TRBV5-1; J: TRBJ2-2; CDR3: CASSVAITGSLRNTGELFF; DNA: TGCGCCAGCAGCGTAGCAATCACAGGGTCCCTCCGGAACACCGGGGAGCTGTTTTTT
D: TRBD1; size: few; V: TRBV6-7; J: TRBJ2-1; CDR3: CASSHLDRVGEQFF; DNA: TGTGCCAGCAGCCATTTGGACAGGGTGGGAGAGCAGTTCTTC
D: .; size: .; V: TRBV6-8; J: TRBJ1-5; CDR3: CASNAGASNQPQHF; DNA: TGTGCCAGCAATGCAGGGGCTAGCAATCAGCCCCAGCATTTT
D: .; size: .; V: TRBV9; J: TRBJ1-3; CDR3: CASTSSGNTIYF; DNA: TGTGCCAGCACCTCCTCTGGAAACACCATATATTTT
D: .; size: few; V: TRBV6-8; J: TRBJ1-6; CDR3: CASSYSRQSSYNSPLHF; DNA: TGTGCCAGCAGTTACTCTCGGCAGAGCTCCTATAATTCACCCCTCCACTTT
D: TRBD1; size: .; V: TRBV6-8; J: TRBJ1-1; CDR3: CAARLTGRNTEAFF; DNA: TGTGCCGCGCGGTTGACAGGGAGGAACACTGAAGCTTTCTTT
D: TRBD1; size: .; V: TRBV5-1; J: TRBJ1-3; CDR3: CASSSRQGPGNTIYF; DNA: TGCGCCAGCAGCTCAAGACAGGGACCTGGAAACACCATATATTTT
D: TRBD1; size: .; V: TRBV5-1; J: TRBJ1-4; CDR3: CASSLGVGQEAKLFF; DNA: TGCGCCAGCAGCTTGGGAGTGGGACAGGAAGCAAAACTGTTTTTT
D: TRBD1; size: .; V: TRBV6-8; J: TRBJ2-5; CDR3: CASSDARDRESRETQYF; DNA: TGTGCCAGCAGTGATGCTCGGGACAGGGAATCGCGGGAGACCCAGTACTTC
D: .; size: .; V: TRBV19; J: TRBJ1-1; CDR3: CASSKARNTKAFF; DNA: TGTGCCAGTAGTAAGGCAAGGAACACTAAAGCTTTCTTT
D: .; size: .; V: TRBV30; J: TRBJ1-1; CDR3: CAWSWGRDTEAFF; DNA: TGTGCCTGGAGTTGGGGGAGGGACACTGAAGCTTTCTTT
D: .; size: few; V: TRBV9; J: TRBJ1-5; CDR3: CASSTRPAPPNQPQHF; DNA: TGTGCCAGCAGCACGCGACCCGCGCCCCCTAATCAGCCCCAGCATTTT
D: TRBD2; size: .; V: TRBV29-1; J: TRBJ2-7; CDR3: CSALTSPSSYEQYF; DNA: TGCAGCGCTCTGACTAGCCCTAGCTCCTACGAGCAGTACTTC
D: .; size: .; V: TRBV6-8; J: TRBJ1-2; CDR3: CASSYPTGGGFGYTF; DNA: TGTGCCAGCAGTTACCCTACAGGAGGCGGGTTCGGCTACACCTTC
D: .; size: once; V: TRBV23-1; J: TRBJ1-5; CDR3: CASSQSGDGTPSNQPQHF; DNA: TGCGCCAGCAGTCAATCCGGGGACGGGACTCCTAGCAATCAGCCCCAGCATTTT